This TCR beta chain was retrieved from a study of shared clonotypes between healthy human individuals (dated by TCRdb to between 2020 and 2021). About the investigation overall: The cohort included three men and a couple of women between 18 and 49 years of age. Different laboratories and diverse techniques were used to prepare libraries and sequence TCR repertoires, to increase sequencing depth and limit assay-specific biases. For each donor, CD4 naive and CD4 memory were each run on three plates, CD8 naive on two plates, and CD8 memory on one plate. The study deeply sequenced blood TCR repertoires of about 5 healthy adults to estimate repertoire size and the extent of clonotype sharing between individuals. Per donor, leukapheresis produced somewhere between about 0.8 and 9.5 billion PBMCs. The research as a whole found: Estimated clonotype richness was generally larger for naive than for memory subsets. Rarefaction of sorted-subset datasets indicated incomplete sequencing despite the large sequencing depth. Pairwise subsampling led to the expectation that sequencing depth would affect the degree of clonotype sharing among donors. Higher generation probabilities were observed for clonotypes shared by all four sorted-subset donors than for non-shared clonotypes. Sampling was restricted to blood, and TCR repertoires in tissues likely differ from the TCR repertoires found in blood. Sharing across several donors was observed for around 5% of naive CD4, 3% to 3.5% of naive CD8, around 2.5% of memory CD4, and roughly 0.4% of memory CD8 clonotypes. The small number of donors limited the genetic and exposure-history diversity represented.

On this clone: Its antigen is currently not known. No quality values exist for individual bases; no much larger clone is one base distant.

Donors were healthy HIV-negative adults with no recently reported acute infections or vaccinations. Every donor was a Caucasian adult living in Nashville, Tennessee, USA. Magnetic negative selection was used to enrich CD4+ T cells, after which naive cells were positively selected on CD45RA and the negative fraction became the memory subset. Blood was obtained by leukapheresis, after which PBMCs were separated by Ficoll-Histopaque density gradient centrifugation and cryopreserved in liquid nitrogen vapor phase. Analytical flow cytometry was used to check the purity and quantity of every magnetically sorted T cell population. Genomic DNA was isolated from every sorted fraction and measured by UV absorbance on a Nanodrop 2000c. TCR CDR3 regions were amplified from genomic DNA by multiplex PCR using the deep immunoSEQ assay. Genomic DNA extracted from each cell subset was distributed evenly over all wells of several immunoSEQ 96-well plates, and each plate served as one replicate. For sorted subsets, about 200 ng genomic DNA, equal to 25,000 to 35,000 T cell genomes, was loaded into each replicate PCR. Purified libraries were quantified with a Qubit 3.0 fluorometer, sized on a Bioanalyzer 2100, and re-quantified with the KAPA Library Quantification kit. Every immunoSEQ 96-well plate was sequenced on a separate single-read 150-cycle Illumina NextSeq 550 flow cell. The authors' analysis ran thus. Because only junctional sequences without quality scores were contained in the immunoSEQ output, filtering matching that applied to full-length reads could not be performed. To assign V/J genes and CDR3, sequences were annotated using PyIR, a Python wrapper for IgBLAST v1.9, with IMGT germline references. Any read was removed if the V/J assignment was weak (E-value above 1e-6), the CDR3 was missing, or the read contained stop codons, out-of-frame junctions, or ambiguous translated residues. V3J clonotypes were defined as sequences sharing an identical inferred V gene, J gene, and CDR3 amino acid sequence. The percentage overlap between two repertoires was calculated by dividing the number of shared unique clonotypes by the size of the smaller repertoire. Repertoire richness was assessed with RTK rarefaction, the Chao1 estimator, and Recon v2.1 estimates of unobserved clonotypes. Generation probabilities for all TCRbeta clonotypes obtained by the gDNA method from a few donors were computed using OLGA. TCRdb mirrors the immuneACCESS table, restricted to in-frame sequences. Some clones are absent from its copies; in checked studies, under half trace to an unresolved V gene, and the reason for the others is unknown. V and J calls and clone size are given by that table; D and trimming were obtained from the DNA. This sample is represented by approximately 1,500,000 clones; roughly 96% of them were singletons. The top ten hold approximately 1.1% of the sample.

From its cysteine to its phenylalanine, the CDR3 spans 13 amino acids. The DNA shown is the 39-base CDR3, in frame from base 1. For CDR1 and CDR2, the germline V gene lists SGDLS and YYNGEE. V sheds 3 bases and J sheds 8 bases, leaving 14 bases between their ends. The rearrangement joined TRBV9 to TRBJ1-2; no D gene is confidently identified. The sequencing sample was made of naive CD4+ T cells sorted from blood. The cell subset or site label, as the study defines it: CD45RA+ positively selected. The TCR comes from a man aged 25 to 40 in good health. The encoded CDR3 is CASSGPGFGGYTF. The nucleotides read TGTGCCAGCAGCGGTCCGGGATTCGGGGGCTACACCTTC.